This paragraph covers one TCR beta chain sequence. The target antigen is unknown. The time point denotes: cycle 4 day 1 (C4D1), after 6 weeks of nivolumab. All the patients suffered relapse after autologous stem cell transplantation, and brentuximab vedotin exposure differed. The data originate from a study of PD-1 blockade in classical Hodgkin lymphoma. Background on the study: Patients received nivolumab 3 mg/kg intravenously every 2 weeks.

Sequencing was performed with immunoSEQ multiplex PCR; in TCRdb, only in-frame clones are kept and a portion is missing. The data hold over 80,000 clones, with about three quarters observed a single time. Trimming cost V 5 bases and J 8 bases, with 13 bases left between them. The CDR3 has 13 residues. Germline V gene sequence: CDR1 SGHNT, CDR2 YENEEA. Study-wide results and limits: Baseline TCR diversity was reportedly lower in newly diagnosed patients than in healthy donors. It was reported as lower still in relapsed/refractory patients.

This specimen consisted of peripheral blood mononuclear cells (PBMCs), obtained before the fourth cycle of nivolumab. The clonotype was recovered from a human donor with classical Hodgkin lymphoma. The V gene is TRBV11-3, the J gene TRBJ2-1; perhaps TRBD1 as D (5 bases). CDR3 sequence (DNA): TGTGCCAGCAGCCCCAGAAGGGGTGATGAGCAGTTCTTC. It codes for CASSPRRGDEQFF.